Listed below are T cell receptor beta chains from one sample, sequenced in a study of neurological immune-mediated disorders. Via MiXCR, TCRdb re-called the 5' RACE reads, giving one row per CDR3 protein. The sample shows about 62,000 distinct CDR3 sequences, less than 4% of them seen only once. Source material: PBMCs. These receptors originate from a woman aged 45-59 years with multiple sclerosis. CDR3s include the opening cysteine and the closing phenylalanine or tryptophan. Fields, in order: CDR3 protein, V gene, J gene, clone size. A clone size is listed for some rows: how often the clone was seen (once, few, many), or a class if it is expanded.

CDR3: CASSLSDGAREEQYF
V: TRBV5-1
J: TRBJ2-7
size: many

CDR3: CASSYSKGGRSVEQFF
V: TRBV6-5
J: TRBJ2-1
size: many

CDR3: CASAKPKHSGKIKSEQFF
V: TRBV7-9
J: TRBJ2-1
size: many

CDR3: CSATQGVGSHEQYF
V: TRBV20-1
J: TRBJ2-7
size: many

CDR3: CSASETGPGSGKLFF
V: TRBV20-1
J: TRBJ1-4
size: .

CDR3: CASSFTGEGQETQYF
V: TRBV5-1
J: TRBJ2-5
size: many

CDR3: CASSLAGVLAGNNEQFF
V: TRBV5-1
J: TRBJ2-1
size: many

CDR3: CASSLLTGTEAYEQYF
V: TRBV5-1
J: TRBJ2-7
size: few

CDR3: CASSRGTAFDYGYTF
V: TRBV6-6
J: TRBJ1-2
size: many

CDR3: CASRGMSGANTEAFF
V: TRBV6-5
J: TRBJ1-1
size: many